The 9 T cell receptor beta chains below all came from one sample that was sequenced in a study of blood T cell repertoires in COVID-19 (dated by TCRdb to 2019 to 2021). Library generation was performed with the immunoSEQ multiplex PCR assay. The table comes from immuneACCESS by way of TCRdb, which keeps in-frame sequences with V and J called. Part of the clones is missing from these tables; in studies checked, under half for an unresolved V gene and the rest for unknown reasons. This sample lists around 130,000 clones; approximately 83% were detected once. Of the sample, 16% is held by the ten largest clones. Sequencing was done on a sample of peripheral blood. The source is a woman aged 50 to 60 with acute or convalescent COVID-19.

The sample holds one count of this clone. The chain has TRBV30 and TRBJ1-5; 7 nucleotides align to TRBD1. This CDR3 spans 13 amino acids. Germline assignment: CDR1 GTSNPN and CDR2 SVGIG (reference sequence). The trim removed 2 bases at V and 7 bases at J, leaving 5 bases unmatched. Here the CDR3 DNA reads TGTGCCTGGAGTCGGGACAGTAGGCAGCCCCAGCATTTT. Translation gives CAWSRDSRQPQHF.

The chain has TRBV24-1 and TRBJ1-1, with 8 bases aligning to TRBD1. This CDR3 comprises 14 residues. Unmatched junction bases numbered 8, after V lost 4 bases and J lost 8 bases. Germline CDR1 and CDR2: KGHDR and SFDVKD. CDR3 protein: CATSEGRGRSEAFF. CDR3 nucleotide sequence: TGTGCCACCAGTGAGGGCAGGGGGCGTTCGGAAGCTTTCTTT.

The chain has TRBV5-6 and TRBJ1-1, with 8 bases aligning to TRBD1. Unmatched junction bases numbered 10, after V lost 5 bases and J lost 7 bases. Germline-derived CDR1 and CDR2 are SGHDT and YYEEEE. This CDR3 contains 14 residues. CDR3 protein: CASRQRQGPLEAFF. The CDR3 DNA sequence: TGTGCCAGCAGACAGAGACAGGGGCCACTTGAAGCTTTCTTT. Variable domain in full (rest from reference TRBV5-6 and TRBJ1-1): DAGVTQSPTHLIKTRGQQVTLRCSPKSGHDTVSWYQQALGQGPQFIFQYYEEEERQRGNFPDRFSGHQFPNYSSELNVNALLLGDSALYLCASRQRQGPLEAFFGQGTRLTVV.

CDR3 sequence reads: CASKERRQGENGYTF. CDR3 nucleotides: TGTGCCAGTAAGGAGCGGCGACAGGGGGAGAATGGCTACACCTTC. This rearrangement joins TRBV19 to TRBJ1-2; the match to TRBD1 covers 9 bases. This CDR3 comprises 15 residues. Germline V gene lookup returns CDR1 LNHDA and CDR2 SQIVND (reference sequence). The trim removed 7 bases at V and 6 bases at J, leaving 12 bases unmatched. Using reference TRBV19 and TRBJ1-2 for the parts outside the CDR3, the full variable domain is DGGITQSPKYLFRKEGQNVTLSCEQNLNHDAMYWYRQDPGQGLRLIYYSQIVNDFQKGDIAEGYSVSREKKESFPLTVTSAQKNPTAFYLCASKERRQGENGYTFGSGTRLTVV.

This clone showed up just once. J is TRBJ1-2 and V is TRBV27, with 7 bases that match TRBD1. The ends lost 5 bases at V and 3 bases at J; junction bases unmatched: 3. Germline-derived CDR1 and CDR2 are MNHEY and SMNVEV (reference sequence). The CDR3 covers 13 residues. Here the CDR3 reads CASSLGQDYGYTF. The CDR3 DNA is TGTGCCAGCAGTCTAGGACAGGACTATGGCTACACCTTC.

The chain links TRBV6-5 to TRBJ1-5; D perhaps matches TRBD1 (5 bases). The germline V gene encodes CDR1 MNHEY and CDR2 SVGAGI. This CDR3 is 13 amino acids long. Trimming took off 7 bases at V and 4 bases at J, with 11 bases between the two ends. CDR3 amino acids: CASKGYANQPQHF. The CDR3 coding sequence is TGTGCCAGCAAGGGGTATGCGAATCAGCCCCAGCATTTT.

This rearrangement joins TRBV6-5 to TRBJ1-2; 7 bases line up with TRBD1. CDR1 is MNHEY, CDR2 SVGAGI, per germline. Unmatched junction bases numbered 10, after V lost 5 bases and J lost 7 bases. The CDR3 consists of 14 residues. The CDR3 DNA reads TGTGCCAGCAGTCCCGGAGACAGGGCGGCTGGCTACACCTTC. This gives the protein CASSPGDRAAGYTF.

The chain is built from TRBV30 and TRBJ2-7, with 10 bases aligning to TRBD1. Germline V CDR1 and CDR2: GTSNPN, SVGIG (reference sequence). The CDR3 length is 17 residues. Germline trimming cut 1 base from V and 0 bases from J; bases unmatched to any gene: 9. The CDR3 region has the DNA TGTGCCTGGAGTGACCCTGGACAGGGGGTGAACTCCTACGAGCAGTACTTC. Encoded protein: CAWSDPGQGVNSYEQYF.

The chain combines TRBV6-1 with TRBJ1-4; no clear D gene. CDR3 length: 12 residues. Germline V gene sequence: CDR1 MNHNS, CDR2 SASEGT. The germline V and J ends were trimmed by 8 bases and 6 bases, with 10 bases remaining between them. The CDR3 region has the DNA TGTGCCAGCGAGGCGGGTTATGAAAAACTGTTTTTT. Encoded protein: CASEAGYEKLFF.